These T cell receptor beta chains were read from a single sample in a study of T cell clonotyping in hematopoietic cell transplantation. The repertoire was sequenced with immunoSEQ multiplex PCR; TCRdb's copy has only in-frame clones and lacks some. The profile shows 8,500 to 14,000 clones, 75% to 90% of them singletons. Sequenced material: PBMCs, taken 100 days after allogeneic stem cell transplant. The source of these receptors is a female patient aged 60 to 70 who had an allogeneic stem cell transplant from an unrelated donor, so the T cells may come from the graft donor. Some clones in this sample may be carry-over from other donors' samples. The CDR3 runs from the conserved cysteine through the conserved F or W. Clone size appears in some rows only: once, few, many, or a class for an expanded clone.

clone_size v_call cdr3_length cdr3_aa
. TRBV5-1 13 CASSLVVSYEQYF
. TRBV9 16 CASSAGGGSIAGELFF
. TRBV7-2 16 CASSLGLSTNSYEQYF
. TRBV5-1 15 CASNPTGQANNEQFF
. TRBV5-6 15 CASSTGQGLYNEQFF
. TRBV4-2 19 CASSPGTGLAGSGANVLTF
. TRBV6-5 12 CASVATYNEQFF
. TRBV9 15 CASSVAGGVGYGYTF
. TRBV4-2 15 CASSQDLGYGNTIYF
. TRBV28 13 CASSWGGDEKLFF
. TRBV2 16 CASRDNPSGGPYEQYF
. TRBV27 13 CASSLGALYEQYF
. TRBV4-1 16 CASSAWLRGADQPQHF
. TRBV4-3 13 CASSQTEGTEAFF
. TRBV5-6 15 CASGTLSRQFYEQYF
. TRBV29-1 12 CSVRGLGETQYF
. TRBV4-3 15 CASSQEGRATDTQYF
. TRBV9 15 CASSATDREDTEAFF
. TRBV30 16 CAWSEPGHPSFYEQYF
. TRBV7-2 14 CASSLVAREYGYTF
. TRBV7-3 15 CASSSSGGAYNEQFF
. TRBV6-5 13 CASSYGGLTEAFF
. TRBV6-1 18 CASSGIPGLRESTDTQYF
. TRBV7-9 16 CASSSTVRGFMKTQYF
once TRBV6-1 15 CASSEMTRSPYEQYF
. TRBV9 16 CASSVAYRSTGNTIYF
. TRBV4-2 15 CASSQTYQMGYEQYF
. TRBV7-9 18 CASRLNEGSYSGANVLTF
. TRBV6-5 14 CASSSGLATETQYF
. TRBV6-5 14 CASSYTRWGGEAFF
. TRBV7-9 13 CASSLTINTEAFF
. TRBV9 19 CASSKFGTSGRIGQETQYF
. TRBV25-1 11 CASSESGGQFF
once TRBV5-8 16 CASSVGTGRSGNTIYF
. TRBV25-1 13 CASSAQEDTEAFF
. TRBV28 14 CASTPGTSGETQYF
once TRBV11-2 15 CASSYRDRGYNEQFF
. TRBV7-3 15 CASSTTGDSYNEQFF
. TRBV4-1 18 CASSHEPLGGASGYEQYF
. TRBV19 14 CASSSPGQDYGYTF
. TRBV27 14 CASSLGRNTGELFF
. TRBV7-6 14 CASSLEFENTEAFF
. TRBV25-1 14 CASSEWGLNTEAFF
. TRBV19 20 CASSIDPTSGRVLDYNEQFF
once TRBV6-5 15 CASSLWTGRVDGYTF
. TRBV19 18 CASSNPGGLIEMNTEAFF
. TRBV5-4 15 CASSRTALGNYGYTF
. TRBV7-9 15 CASTPDRQLTGELFF
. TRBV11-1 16 CASSEGTSGTGGELFF
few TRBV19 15 CASSSGTGVYNEQFF
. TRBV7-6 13 CASSHTTEGEQYF